The 25 T cell receptor beta chains presented below share a single source sample, sequenced in a study of PD-L1 blockade in urothelial cancer. The time point was: pretreatment peripheral blood. Only in-frame clones appear in the TCRdb table, and some are missing; sequencing was by immunoSEQ multiplex PCR. The sample yields roughly 47,000 clones, around 79% seen once. The material was PBMCs, obtained around atezolizumab (anti-PD-L1) treatment. These receptors came from a man between 65 and 79 years old with urothelial cancer.

V and J are TRBV10-2 and TRBJ1-1, with a tentative D call TRBD1 (5 bases). Germline CDR1 is WSHSY and CDR2 is SAAADI. CDR3 length equals 12 residues. V was pared by 7 bases and J by 7 bases, with 13 bases between. DNA for the CDR3: TGCGCCAGCAACAAAGGGGCCAGTGAAGCTTTCTTT. Its translation: CASNKGASEAFF.

The chain has TRBV28 and TRBJ1-5, with no clear D. Germline assignment: CDR1 MDHEN and CDR2 SYDVKM. Trimming took 4 bases from V and 4 from J, leaving 8 bases between them. CDR3 size: 13 residues. The DNA for the CDR3 is TGTGCCAGCAGTTCCGATACTAATCAGCCCCAGCATTTT. This translates into CASSSDTNQPQHF.

The CDR3 DNA is TGTGCCAGCACCTACCCGCGACAGGGCAGCAATCAGCCCCAGCATTTT. Its protein is CASTYPRQGSNQPQHF. V is TRBV28 and J is TRBJ1-5; 7 bases line up with TRBD1. The CDR3 length is 16 residues. Trimming at V came to 7 bases and at J to 1 base, leaving 10 bases not matched to a gene. Germline V gene lookup returns CDR1 MDHEN and CDR2 SYDVKM.

This clone has more than one count but fewer than ten. The CDR3 sequence: CASSDTGEAGTQYF. In nucleotides, the CDR3 is TGTGCCAGCAGTGATACAGGGGAGGCGGGGACCCAGTACTTC. The V call is TRBV2, the J call TRBJ2-5; D is perhaps TRBD1 (7 bases). V was pared by 3 bases and J by 7 bases, with 15 bases between. The CDR3 has 14 amino acids. Germline assignment: CDR1 SNHLY and CDR2 FYNNEI.

The CDR3 loop is CASSLTERRQFF. The CDR3 nucleotides read TGTGCCAGCAGCCTTACGGAACGGAGACAGTTCTTC. The gene calls are TRBV7-9 and TRBJ2-1; no clear D. Germline values: CDR1 SEHNR, CDR2 FQNEAQ (reference sequence). The ends were cut back, 5 bases at V and 13 bases at J, with 15 bases in the middle. This CDR3 is built from 12 residues.

V and J are TRBV11-2 and TRBJ2-2; D may be TRBD1 (6 bases). The germline gives CDR1 SGHAT, CDR2 FQNNGV. The CDR3 runs to 14 residues. V lost 1 base and J lost 7, with 10 bases in between. The CDR3 sequence is CASSLVQGYGELFF. CDR3 nucleotides: TGTGCCAGCAGCTTAGTCCAGGGGTACGGGGAGCTGTTTTTT.

This clone appeared once. V gene TRBV6-1 combines with J gene TRBJ2-3; perhaps TRBD2 as D (6 bases). Trimming shortened V by 1 base and J by 5 bases, and 13 bases separated the two germline ends. This CDR3 is built from 15 residues. The germline V gene encodes CDR1 MNHNS and CDR2 SASEGT. The CDR3 coding sequence is TGTGCCAGCAGTGAAGGGTTCGGGACTCTAGATACGCAGTATTTT. It specifies CASSEGFGTLDTQYF.

The chain is built from TRBV27 and TRBJ2-1, with a possible D match to TRBD1 (5 bases). The germline CDR1 and CDR2 sequences are MNHEY and SMNVEV (reference sequence). CDR3 size: 13 residues. V lost 6 bases to trimming and J lost 4 bases, with 10 bases between them. The CDR3 DNA reads TGTGCCAGCAGCGAACAGGCGTACAATGAGCAGTTCTTC. It encodes CASSEQAYNEQFF.

This chain joins TRBV10-1 and TRBJ1-1; no clear D gene. The CDR3 loop spans 14 amino acids. The germline gives CDR1 WNHNN, CDR2 SYGVQD (reference sequence). Trimming took off 5 bases at V and 4 bases at J, with 14 bases between the two ends. This CDR3 is CASSRFSSGTEAFF. The CDR3 nucleotides are TGCGCCAGCAGTCGCTTCTCCTCGGGCACTGAAGCTTTCTTT.

The genes are TRBV30 and TRBJ2-3; 8 bases align to TRBD2. J was trimmed by 6 bases and V by 1 base; bases with no gene match: 3. Germline CDR1 and CDR2: GTSNPN and SVGIG (reference sequence). The CDR3 loop spans 13 amino acids. The CDR3 DNA reads as TGTGCCTGGAGTGGAGCGGGAGTGGATACGCAGTATTTT. It specifies CAWSGAGVDTQYF.

The J gene is TRBJ2-3, the V gene TRBV6-4; 11 bases match TRBD2. The CDR3 has 15 residues. The V gene end was trimmed by 5 bases and the J gene end by 1 base; junction bases not matched to a gene: 2. CDR1 and CDR2 from the germline V gene are MRHNA and SNTAGT. The CDR3 spells CASSQTSGGTDTQYF. The CDR3, as DNA: TGTGCCAGCAGTCAGACTAGCGGGGGCACAGATACGCAGTATTTT.

The chain uses TRBV10-3 and TRBJ2-1; D possibly corresponds to TRBD1 (6 bases). Trimming took 6 bases from V and 9 from J, leaving 12 bases between them. This CDR3 spans 12 amino acids. In germline, CDR1 is ENHRY, CDR2 SYGVKD. The CDR3 reads CAIRTQGGEQFF. DNA of the CDR3: TGTGCCATCAGAACACAGGGCGGTGAGCAGTTCTTC.

The CDR3 DNA reads as TGTGCCAGCAGCTTATCACAGGGGGCAGGTCAGCCCCAGCATTTT. This codes for CASSLSQGAGQPQHF. The V gene is TRBV7-9, the J gene TRBJ1-5, with TRBD1 matching 9 bases. V dropped 2 bases and J dropped 6; count of bases not matched to a gene: 5. The CDR3 has 15 amino acids. Germline assignment: CDR1 SEHNR and CDR2 FQNEAQ (reference sequence).

This chain connects TRBV4-1 to TRBJ2-2; D perhaps matches TRBD1 (6 bases). The CDR3 contains 18 residues. Germline loops: CDR1 MGHRA, CDR2 YSYEKL. With 6 bases removed from V and 0 bases from J, the gap between germline ends came to 20 bases. The CDR3 loop reads CASRLEKGGRTNTGELFF. The CDR3 DNA follows: TGCGCCAGCAGACTCGAAAAAGGGGGACGGACGAACACCGGGGAGCTGTTTTTT.

The genes are TRBV7-9 and TRBJ1-5, with D possibly TRBD1 on 5 matching bases. From germline, CDR1 is SEHNR and CDR2 FQNEAQ (reference sequence). The CDR3 totals 18 residues. Between the trimmed V and J ends, which lost 3 bases and 2 bases, there was a span of 20 bases. The CDR3 here is CASSFWAGQDGGNQPQHF. In DNA form, the CDR3 reads TGTGCCAGCAGCTTTTGGGCAGGGCAGGATGGGGGCAATCAGCCCCAGCATTTT.

V is TRBV28 and J is TRBJ1-1, with TRBD1 matching 7 bases. V lost 6 bases and J lost 8; bases outside the gene matches: 9. CDR1 is MDHEN, CDR2 SYDVKM, per germline. CDR3 size: 13 residues. The CDR3 bases are TGTGCCAGCAGCTCACCATACAGGGGAGAAGCTTTCTTT. It encodes CASSSPYRGEAFF. Variable domain in full (rest from reference TRBV28 and TRBJ1-1): DVKVTQSSRYLVKRTGEKVFLECVQDMDHENMFWYRQDPGLGLRLIYFSYDVKMKEKGDIPEGYSVSREKKERFSLILESASTNQTSMYLCASSSPYRGEAFFGQGTRLTVV.

The rearrangement joins TRBV7-8 to TRBJ1-1, with D possibly TRBD1 on 5 matching bases. The CDR3 contains 13 residues. Per germline, CDR1 SGHVS and CDR2 FQNEAQ. The V and J ends lost 0 bases and 6 bases respectively, with 8 bases between them. The CDR3, as DNA: TGTGCCAGCAGCTTAGCGCAGGGTTCTGAAGCTTTCTTT. Protein product: CASSLAQGSEAFF.

V and J are TRBV11-1 and TRBJ2-1; TRBD2 aligns across 11 bases. Germline V gene sequence: CDR1 SGHAT, CDR2 FQDESV (reference sequence). This CDR3 spans 16 amino acids. J was trimmed by 5 bases and V by 3 bases; bases with no gene match: 6. The CDR3 here is CASSLGLAGGDNEQFF. CDR3 DNA sequence: TGTGCCAGCAGCTTGGGTCTAGCGGGAGGCGACAATGAGCAGTTCTTC.

The chain carries TRBV6-1 and TRBJ2-1; 10 bases fit TRBD2. V was clipped by 3 bases and J by 2 bases; unmatched bases: 13. Germline V gives CDR1 MNHNS, CDR2 SASEGT. The CDR3 runs to 19 residues. The CDR3 coding sequence is TGTGCCAGCAGTGACCCAGAAACTAGCGGGGCGTTCCCCTACAATGAGCAGTTCTTC. The encoded protein is CASSDPETSGAFPYNEQFF.

The sample holds one count of this clone. The chain recombines TRBV10-3 with TRBJ2-4; D remains ambiguous. The germline V gene has CDR1 ENHRY and CDR2 SYGVKD. The CDR3 contains 14 residues. V lost 3 bases to trimming and J lost 0 bases, with 6 bases between them. The CDR3 DNA follows: TGTGCCATCAGTGAAGGAGTAGCCAAAAACATTCAGTACTTC. Amino acid sequence: CAISEGVAKNIQYF.

The V call is TRBV21-1, the J call TRBJ2-6; the table's D call TRBD1 went unverified against the DNA. TRBV21-1 is marked as a pseudogene. The CDR3 contains 17 residues. The DNA of the CDR3 is TGTGCCACCAAGGGGGGGACAGGGGATCATGGGGCCAACGTCCTGACTTTC. The encoded protein is CATKGGTGDHGANVLTF.

The CDR3 sequence is CASSLGQQAEAFF. The CDR3 DNA reads as TGCGCCAGCAGCTTAGGACAGCAAGCTGAAGCTTTCTTT. J is TRBJ1-1 and V is TRBV5-1, with D possibly being TRBD1 (6 bases). Trimming removed 2 bases at V and 6 bases at J, with 11 bases between. CDR3 length: 13 amino acids. Germline CDR1 is SGHRS and CDR2 is YFSETQ.

J is TRBJ1-1 and V is TRBV21-1; no DNA check was done on the table's D call, TRBD1. TRBV21-1 counts as a pseudogene. The CDR3 is 16 amino acids. The CDR3, as DNA: TGTGCCAGCAGCAAACGGGTCAATGGGGCTGGGACTGAAGCTTTCTTT. It codes for CASSKRVNGAGTEAFF.

This clone turned up a few times. The J gene is TRBJ2-1, the V gene TRBV10-2; D is uncertain. V lost 0 bases and J lost 7, with 7 bases in between. The CDR3 length is 13 residues. CDR1 is WSHSY, CDR2 SAAADI, per germline. The CDR3 nucleotides read TGCGCCAGCAGTGAGTCTAGAAGAAATGAGCAGTTCTTC. It translates to CASSESRRNEQFF.

About this clone itself: Within the sample, other DNA sequences also encode this same CDR3. The chain links TRBV6-5 to TRBJ1-5, with TRBD1 matching 7 bases. There are 15 residues in the CDR3. V lost 2 bases and J lost 5; bases outside the gene matches: 6. Germline V gene lookup returns CDR1 MNHEY and CDR2 SVGAGI. CDR3: CASSYTTGTDQPQHF. The CDR3 region has the DNA TGTGCCAGCAGTTACACGACAGGGACTGATCAGCCCCAGCATTTT.